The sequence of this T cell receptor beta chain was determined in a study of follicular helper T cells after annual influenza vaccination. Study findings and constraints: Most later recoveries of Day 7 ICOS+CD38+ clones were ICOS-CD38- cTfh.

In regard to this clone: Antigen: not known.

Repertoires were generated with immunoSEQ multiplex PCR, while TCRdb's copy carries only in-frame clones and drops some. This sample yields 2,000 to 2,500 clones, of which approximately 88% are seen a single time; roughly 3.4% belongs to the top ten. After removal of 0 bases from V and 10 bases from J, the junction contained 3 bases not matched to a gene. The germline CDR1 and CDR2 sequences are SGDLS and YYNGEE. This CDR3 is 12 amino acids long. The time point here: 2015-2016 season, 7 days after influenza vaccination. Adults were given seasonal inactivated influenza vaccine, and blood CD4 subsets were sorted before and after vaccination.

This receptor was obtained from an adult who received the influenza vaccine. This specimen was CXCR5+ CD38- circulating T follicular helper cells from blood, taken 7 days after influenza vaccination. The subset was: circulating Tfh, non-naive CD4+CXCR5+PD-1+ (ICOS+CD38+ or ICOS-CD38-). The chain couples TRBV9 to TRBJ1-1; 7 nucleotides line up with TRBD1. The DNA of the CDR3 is TGTGCCAGCAGCGTAGTAGGGGGCGTAGCTTTCTTT. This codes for CASSVVGGVAFF.